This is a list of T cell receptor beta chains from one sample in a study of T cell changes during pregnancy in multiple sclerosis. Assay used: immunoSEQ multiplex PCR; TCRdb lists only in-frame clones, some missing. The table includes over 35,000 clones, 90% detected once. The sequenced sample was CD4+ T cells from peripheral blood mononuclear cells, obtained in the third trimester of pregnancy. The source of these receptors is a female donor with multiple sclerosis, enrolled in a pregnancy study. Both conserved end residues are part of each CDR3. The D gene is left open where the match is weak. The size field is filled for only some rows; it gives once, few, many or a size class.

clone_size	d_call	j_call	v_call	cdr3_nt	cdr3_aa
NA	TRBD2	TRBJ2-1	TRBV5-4	TGTGCCAGCTCTTCTTCCGGGACTAGCGGATTGAGCTCCTACAATGAGCAGTTCTTC	CASSSSGTSGLSSYNEQFF
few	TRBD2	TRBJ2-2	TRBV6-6	TGTGCAGGGAAGGACCGAGCGGGAGATCACGGGGAGCTGTTTTTT	CAGKDRAGDHGELFF
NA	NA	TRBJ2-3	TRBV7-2	TGTGCCAGCAGCTTGCCCAGGGAGGCAGATACGCAGTATTTT	CASSLPREADTQYF
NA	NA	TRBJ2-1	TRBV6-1	TGTGCCAGCACCCCGAGGGCCGGCAATGAGCAGTTCTTC	CASTPRAGNEQFF
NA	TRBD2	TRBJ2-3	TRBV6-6	TGTGCCAGCAGTTACTCGACCGGGACTAGTTCAGATACGCAGTATTTT	CASSYSTGTSSDTQYF
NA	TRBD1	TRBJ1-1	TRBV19	TGTGCCAGTAGTGACACCGGGACAGTGAACACTGAAGCTTTCTTT	CASSDTGTVNTEAFF
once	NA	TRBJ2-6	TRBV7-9	TGTGCCAGCAGCTTTAACTCTGGGGCCAACGTCCTGACTTTC	CASSFNSGANVLTF
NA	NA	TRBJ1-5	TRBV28	TGTGCCAGCAGTTTACTCTCCCCAGGGGCTGGCAATCAGCCCCAGCATTTT	CASSLLSPGAGNQPQHF
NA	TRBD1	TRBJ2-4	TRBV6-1	TGTGCCAGCAGTGTAGGACAGGCCTTAGGTTTATACATTCAGTACTTC	CASSVGQALGLYIQYF
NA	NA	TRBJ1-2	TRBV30	TGTGCCTGGACACTGCTTAACTATGGCTACACCTTC	CAWTLLNYGYTF
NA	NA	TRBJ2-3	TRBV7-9	TGTGCCAGCAGAACGGGATTCACAGATACGCAGTATTTT	CASRTGFTDTQYF
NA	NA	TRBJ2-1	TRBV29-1	TGCAGCGGAGGGTACGGTTTGATGGGGAATGAGCAGTTCTTC	CSGGYGLMGNEQFF
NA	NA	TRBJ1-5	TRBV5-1	TGCGCCAGCAGCTTGGAAGGGGGACCCGGACAGCCCCAGCATTTT	CASSLEGGPGQPQHF
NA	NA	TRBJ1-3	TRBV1	TGCACCAGCAGCCAATCATCGGGGGAAAACTCTGGAAACACCATATATTTT	CTSSQSSGENSGNTIYF
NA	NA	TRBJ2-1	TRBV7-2	TGTGCCAGCAGTAAGCAGGGCTCCGAGCTCTACAATGAGCAGTTCTTC	CASSKQGSELYNEQFF
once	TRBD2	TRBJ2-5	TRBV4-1	TGCGCCAGCAGCCAAGGCGCTAGCGGGAGCTTGAGGGAGACCCAGTACTTC	CASSQGASGSLRETQYF
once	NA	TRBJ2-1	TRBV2	TGTGCCAGCAGCGCCCGTGGAGGGCGCTACAATGAGCAGTTCTTC	CASSARGGRYNEQFF
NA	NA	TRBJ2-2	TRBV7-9	TGTGCCAGCAGCTTTTCGGAGATAGTCGGGGAGCTGTTTTTT	CASSFSEIVGELFF
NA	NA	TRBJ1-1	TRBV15	TGTGCCACCAGCCCGTTACAAGAGAACACTGAAGCTTTCTTT	CATSPLQENTEAFF
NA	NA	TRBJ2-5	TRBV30	TGTGCCTGGAGTAGGGCAGGAGGAACCCAGTACTTC	CAWSRAGGTQYF
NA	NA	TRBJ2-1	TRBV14	TGTGCCAGCAGCCAAGGGGACTTCTCCTACAATGAGCAGTTCTTC	CASSQGDFSYNEQFF
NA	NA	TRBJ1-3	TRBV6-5	TGTGCCAGCAGTTACTCTTCCGGGAACACCATATATTTT	CASSYSSGNTIYF
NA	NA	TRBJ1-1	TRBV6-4	TGTGCCAGCCGCGGGCGGGGAGGGTCTGAAGCTTTCTTT	CASRGRGGSEAFF
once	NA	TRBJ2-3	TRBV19	TGTGCCAGTAGTATCAGGGATACGCAGTATTTT	CASSIRDTQYF
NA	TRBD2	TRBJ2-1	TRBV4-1	TGCGCCAGCAGCCAAGGACTAGCGGGAACCTACAATGAGCAGTTCTTC	CASSQGLAGTYNEQFF
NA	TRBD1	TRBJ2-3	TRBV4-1	TGCGCCAGCAGCCACGCCAACCCCCGGGACGACAGGGGGTATACGCAGTATTTT	CASSHANPRDDRGYTQYF
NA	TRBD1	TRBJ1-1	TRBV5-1	TGCGCCAGCAGCCCGTGGACAGGGGCGAACACTGAAGCTTTCTTT	CASSPWTGANTEAFF
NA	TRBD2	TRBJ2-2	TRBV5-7	TGTGCCAGCAGCTTGGCCAAAGCGGGGGAATACACCGGGGAGCTGTTTTTT	CASSLAKAGEYTGELFF
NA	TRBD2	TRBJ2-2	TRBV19	TGTGCCAGTAGTCCTAGCGGAGTAAACACCGGGGAGCTGTTTTTT	CASSPSGVNTGELFF
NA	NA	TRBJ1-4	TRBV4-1	TGCGCCAGCAGCCAAGATAGGCGGGTAGAAAAACTGTTTTTT	CASSQDRRVEKLFF
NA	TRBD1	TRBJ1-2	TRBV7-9	TGTGCCAGCAGCCCTGACAGGGGAACCACTAACTATGGCTACACCTTC	CASSPDRGTTNYGYTF
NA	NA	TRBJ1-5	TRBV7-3	TGTGCCAGCAGCTGGGGCAGCACCCGAGAAATTAGCAATCAGCCCCAGCATTTT	CASSWGSTREISNQPQHF
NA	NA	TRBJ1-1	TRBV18	TGTGCCAGCTCACCCAGGTCCAGGGAGGGTACTGAAGCTTTCTTT	CASSPRSREGTEAFF
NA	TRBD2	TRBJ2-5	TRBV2	TGTGCCAGCAGGACTGGACTAGCGGGAGTAGAGACCCAGTACTTC	CASRTGLAGVETQYF
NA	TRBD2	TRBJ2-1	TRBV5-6	TGTGCCAGCAGCCCGAGGGGGACTAGCGAATACAATGAGCAGTTCTTC	CASSPRGTSEYNEQFF
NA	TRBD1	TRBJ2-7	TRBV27	TGTGCCAGCAGTCGGACAGGGCCTACCTACGAGCAGTACTTC	CASSRTGPTYEQYF
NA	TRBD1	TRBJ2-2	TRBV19	TGTGCCACCCAGGGACAGGGGACCACCGGGGAGCTGTTTTTT	CATQGQGTTGELFF
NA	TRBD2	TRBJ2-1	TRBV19	TGTGCCAGTAGTCACGTCCCACTAGCGGGAGGAACCTCCTACAATGAGCAGTTCTTC	CASSHVPLAGGTSYNEQFF
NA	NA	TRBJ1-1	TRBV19	TGTGCCAGTAGTACGGAGCTGAACACTGAAGCTTTCTTT	CASSTELNTEAFF
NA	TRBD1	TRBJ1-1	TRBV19	TGTGCCAGTAGTATCACAGGGGGGAATTTAAACACTGAAGCTTTCTTT	CASSITGGNLNTEAFF
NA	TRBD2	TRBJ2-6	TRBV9	TGTGCCAGCAGCGCTAGCGGGGGTAGCTCTGGGGCCAACGTCCTGACTTTC	CASSASGGSSGANVLTF
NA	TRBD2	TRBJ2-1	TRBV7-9	TGTGCCAGCAGCCCCCTTAGTAGCGGGAGGTTCAATGAGCAGTTCTTC	CASSPLSSGRFNEQFF
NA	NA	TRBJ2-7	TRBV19	TGTGCCAGTAGTATTAGTCGCTCCTACGAGCAGTACTTC	CASSISRSYEQYF
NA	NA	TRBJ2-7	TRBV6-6	TGTGCCAGCAGCACAGCAGGTACCTCCTACGAGCAGTACTTC	CASSTAGTSYEQYF
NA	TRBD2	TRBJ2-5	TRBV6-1	TGTGCCAGCAGTGAAGGACTAGCGGGAGGTTGGTACCAAGAGACCCAGTACTTC	CASSEGLAGGWYQETQYF
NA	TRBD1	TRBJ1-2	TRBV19	TGTGCCAGTAGCCCCGGGACAGTCCGTGGCTACACCTTC	CASSPGTVRGYTF
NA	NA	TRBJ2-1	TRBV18	TGTGCCAGCTCACCACCGGTCTCCGGCTACAATGAGCAGTTCTTC	CASSPPVSGYNEQFF
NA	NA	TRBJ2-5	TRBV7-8	TGTGCCAGCTCCAAGGGGCATGAGACCCAGTACTTC	CASSKGHETQYF
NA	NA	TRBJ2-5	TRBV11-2	TGTGCCAGCAGCTCACAGGGATGGGGCAAGGCGTCTGACTTC	CASSSQGWGKASDF
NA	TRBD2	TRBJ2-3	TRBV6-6	TGTGCCAGCCAACTAGCGGGAGGGGGAGATACGCAGTATTTT	CASQLAGGGDTQYF
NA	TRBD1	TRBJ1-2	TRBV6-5	TGTGCCAGCAGCGCGGGACAGGGTTACTATGGCTACACCTTC	CASSAGQGYYGYTF
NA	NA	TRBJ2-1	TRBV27	TGTGCCAGCAGTTTAAAGAGGGTTCTGAGTGAGCAGTTCTTC	CASSLKRVLSEQFF
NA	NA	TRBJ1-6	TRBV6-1	TGTGCCAGCAGCTTTATAGATTCACCCCTCCACTTT	CASSFIDSPLHF
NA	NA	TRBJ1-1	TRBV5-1	TGCGCCAGCAGCTACACGGAGGGGACGACTGAAGCTTTCTTT	CASSYTEGTTEAFF
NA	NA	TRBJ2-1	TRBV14	TGTGCCAGCAGCCCCCTCGCTAGCAACCAATACAATGAGCAGTTCTTC	CASSPLASNQYNEQFF
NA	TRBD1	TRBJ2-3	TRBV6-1	TGTGCCAGCAGTGAGATGACAGGGGCGAGCACAGATACGCAGTATTTT	CASSEMTGASTDTQYF
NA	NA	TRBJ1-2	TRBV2	TGTGCCAGCAGGAACAGGCTCGCTAACTATGGCTACACCTTC	CASRNRLANYGYTF
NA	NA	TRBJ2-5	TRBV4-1	TGCGCCAGCAGCCCCGGACTAACGGCCCGCCAAGAAACCCAGTACTTC	CASSPGLTARQETQYF
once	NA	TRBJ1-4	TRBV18	TGTGCCAGCTCAAACGATCAGGGTGACTCGGGTGAAAAACTGTTTTTT	CASSNDQGDSGEKLFF
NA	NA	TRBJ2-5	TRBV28	TGTGCCAGCAGTTTAGGCCCGGAGACCCAGTACTTC	CASSLGPETQYF